This T cell receptor beta chain was recovered during a study of CD8 T cells in Susac syndrome. Study outcomes and limitations: TCR sequencing and HLA analysis covered a relatively small number of individuals.

The V end was cut by 3 bases, the J end by 6 bases, with 9 bases between. Germline values: CDR1 SQVTM, CDR2 ANQGSEA. CDR3 length: 12 residues. For this clonotype: Its antigen is unidentified.

The authors carried out high-throughput sequencing of TCR beta. They applied it to CD8+ and CD4+ T cells obtained from blood. Purification of the CD8+ and CD4+ T cells relied on negative isolation, and TEMRA cells underwent FACS enrichment. With random hexamers, roughly 0.45 to 1 ug RNA was reverse transcribed. Multiplex immunoSEQ PCR targeted 54 Vbeta and 13 Jbeta TCR beta segments. TCRdb re-called the immunoSEQ multiplex PCR reads with MiXCR, one entry per CDR3 protein. Of 110,000 or so distinct CDR3 sequences in the sample, roughly 94% were seen once. The origin of this receptor is a human donor in good health. The rearrangement links TRBV29-1 to TRBJ2-1; D uncertain. The sequenced sample consisted of CD4+ T cells from PBMCs. This CDR3 reads CSVEGSGNEQFF. The CDR3, as DNA: TGCAGCGTTGAGGGGTCTGGCAATGAGCAGTTCTTC.